These 30 T cell receptor beta chains originate from one sample sequenced in a study of blood T cell repertoires in COVID-19. Some clones are missing from TCRdb's copy, which holds only in-frame ones; the method was immunoSEQ multiplex PCR. The table lists under 100,000 clones, roughly nine tenths of them singletons. Sequenced sample: peripheral blood. The receptors here all came from a man aged 45-65 years with acute or convalescent COVID-19.

The CDR3 sequence: CASSFDNMNTEAFF. As DNA, the CDR3 is TGTGCCAGCAGCTTTGACAACATGAACACTGAAGCTTTCTTT. The chain carries TRBV5-8 and TRBJ1-1; D remains unclear. Trimming removed 2 bases from V and 0 bases from J, with 8 bases in between. There are 14 residues in the CDR3. Germline V CDR1 and CDR2: SGHTS, YDEGEE.

This clone was seen more than once but under ten times. This chain links TRBV2 with TRBJ2-2; D possibly corresponds to TRBD1 (6 bases). The V end lost 5 bases, the J end lost 5 bases, and 15 bases lay between the germline ends. Germline V gene data show CDR1 as SNHLY and CDR2 as FYNNEI. The length of the CDR3 is 15 residues. In DNA form, the CDR3 reads TGTGCCAGCAGTTTGGGGGCGCCGAGGACCGGGGAGCTGTTTTTT. It translates to CASSLGAPRTGELFF.

This sequence joins TRBV29-1 and TRBJ2-5; 10 bases agree with TRBD2. V dropped 6 bases and J dropped 4; count of bases not matched to a gene: 14. Germline lookup yields CDR1 SQVTM and CDR2 ANQGSEA. This CDR3 is 16 amino acids long. The CDR3 is CSVPLGLAGARETQYF. As DNA, the CDR3 is TGCAGCGTCCCACTGGGGCTAGCGGGGGCCCGAGAGACCCAGTACTTC.

This clone was recorded a few times. This chain links TRBV6-5 with TRBJ1-4; D not certain. Trimming removed 4 bases from V and 6 bases from J, with 15 bases in between. The length of the CDR3 is 15 residues. CDR1 is MNHEY and CDR2 is SVGAGI in the germline V gene. Here the CDR3 reads CASSLTSRADEKLFF. The CDR3 DNA sequence: TGTGCCAGCAGTTTAACTTCGAGGGCAGATGAAAAACTGTTTTTT.

The V and J genes are TRBV6-1 and TRBJ1-2, with TRBD1 identical over 7 bases. CDR3 length equals 16 residues. V dropped 3 bases and J dropped 6; count of bases not matched to a gene: 13. CDR1 MNHNS and CDR2 SASEGT come from the germline V gene. In DNA form, the CDR3 reads TGTGCCAGCAGTGATCGACTACAGGGGATTTTTAATGGCTACACCTTC. It codes for CASSDRLQGIFNGYTF.

The CDR3: CASSQEKGSQPQHF. DNA of the CDR3: TGCGCCAGCAGCCAAGAGAAAGGGAGTCAGCCCCAGCATTTT. The chain combines TRBV4-1 with TRBJ1-5, with D hard to call. V shed 0 bases and J shed 6 bases, with 9 bases lying between them. Germline-derived CDR1 and CDR2 are MGHRA and YSYEKL. There are 14 residues in the CDR3.

The chain links TRBV7-2 to TRBJ2-2; a weak D match, TRBD2 (5 bases). Trimming removed 4 bases from V and 2 bases from J, with 14 bases in between. The CDR3 extends over 16 amino acids. In germline, CDR1 is SGHTA, CDR2 FQGNSA. The CDR3 protein is CASSSWLGANTGELFF. The CDR3 nucleotides read TGTGCCAGCAGCTCTTGGCTGGGAGCCAACACCGGGGAGCTGTTTTTT.

The CDR3 region has the DNA TGCGCCAGCAACGATCCGGGGATGAACACTGAAGCTTTCTTT. The encoded protein is CASNDPGMNTEAFF. The chain employs TRBV5-1 and TRBJ1-1; no definite D call. CDR1 SGHRS and CDR2 YFSETQ come from the germline V gene. CDR3 length: 14 amino acids. V lost 6 bases and J lost 0, with 12 bases in between.

This chain uses TRBV2 with TRBJ2-3, with 7 nucleotides matching TRBD1. Germline V gives CDR1 SNHLY, CDR2 FYNNEI. The CDR3 consists of 13 residues. The ends lost 9 bases at V and 1 base at J; junction bases unmatched: 4. The CDR3 reads CARGTVGTDTQYF. CDR3 in DNA: TGTGCCAGGGGGACAGTTGGCACAGATACGCAGTATTTT.

The chain carries TRBV6-6 and TRBJ1-2; TRBD1 matches 11 bases. The germline V gene has CDR1 MNHNY and CDR2 SVGAGI (reference sequence). The CDR3 consists of 14 residues. Trimming removed 6 bases from V and 6 bases from J; junction bases left unmatched: 6. For the CDR3, the DNA is TGTGCCAGCAGCCCAAGGGACAGGGGGAATGGCTACACCTTC. Protein: CASSPRDRGNGYTF.

V is TRBV5-1 and J is TRBJ1-1; TRBD1 might be the D (6 bases). The CDR3 spans 14 residues. Trimming stripped 5 bases from V and 5 bases from J, with 16 bases between. Germline V CDR1 and CDR2: SGHRS, YFSETQ. The CDR3 sequence: CASRVGGAQTEAFF. DNA for the CDR3: TGCGCCAGCAGGGTTGGGGGGGCGCAGACTGAAGCTTTCTTT. Full variable domain (outside the CDR3, taken from reference TRBV5-1 and TRBJ1-1): KAGVTQTPRYLIKTRGQQVTLSCSPISGHRSVSWYQQTPGQGLQFLFEYFSETQRNKGNFPGRFSGRQFSNSRSEMNVSTLELGDSALYLCASRVGGAQTEAFFGQGTRLTVV.

This clone is a singleton in its sample. This chain links TRBV12-3 or TRBV12-4 with TRBJ1-1, with no clear D. CDR3 length: 11 amino acids. Between the trimmed V and J ends, which lost 10 bases and 1 base, there was a span of 7 bases. This CDR3 is CAILRNTEAFF. The CDR3 nucleotides are TGTGCCATCCTCAGGAACACTGAAGCTTTCTTT.

This chain joins TRBV6-1 and TRBJ1-2, with a possible D match to TRBD1 (6 bases). With 1 base removed from V and 8 bases from J, the gap between germline ends came to 17 bases. The V gene's germline CDR1 is MNHNS and CDR2 SASEGT. The CDR3 has 15 amino acids. CDR3 sequence (DNA): TGTGCCAGCAGTGAAGGGGGGCGCAATATCCAAGGCTACACCTTC. Residues: CASSEGGRNIQGYTF.

V and J are TRBV5-4 and TRBJ2-3, with 7 nucleotides matching TRBD2. J was trimmed by 5 bases and V by 4 bases; bases with no gene match: 19. Per germline, CDR1 SGHNT and CDR2 YYREEE (reference sequence). CDR3 length equals 18 residues. CDR3 sequence: CASSSILDWEGPVDTQYF. CDR3 in DNA: TGTGCCAGCAGCAGCATCCTAGATTGGGAGGGGCCAGTAGATACGCAGTATTTT.

The genes are TRBV15 and TRBJ1-2; perhaps TRBD1 as D (5 bases). This CDR3 spans 18 amino acids. CDR1 is LNHNV, CDR2 YYDKDF, per germline (reference sequence). With 1 base removed from V and 2 bases from J, the gap between germline ends came to 20 bases. CDR3 sequence (DNA): TGTGCCACCAGCAGAGTCGGCGATCGGACATCTCCAAACTATGGCTACACCTTC. Protein sequence: CATSRVGDRTSPNYGYTF.

V is TRBV5-1 and J is TRBJ1-6; D perhaps matches TRBD1 (5 bases). Trimming left V 0 bases short and J 8 bases short, with 12 bases between. In germline, CDR1 is SGHRS, CDR2 YFSETQ. The length of the CDR3 is 15 residues. CDR3 coding DNA: TGCGCCAGCAGCTTGGACGACAGAGATTATTCACCCCTCCACTTT. Encoded protein: CASSLDDRDYSPLHF.

The V gene is TRBV7-7, the J gene TRBJ1-2; D is uncertain. The germline V gene has CDR1 SSHAT and CDR2 FNYEAQ (reference sequence). Trimming shortened V by 2 bases and J by 8 bases, and 9 bases separated the two germline ends. The length of the CDR3 is 12 residues. The CDR3 DNA is TGTGCCAGCAGCTTAAAGCGGGAGGGCTACACCTTC. This translates into CASSLKREGYTF.

The chain has TRBV19 and TRBJ2-1; possibly TRBD2 for D (7 bases). The germline gives CDR1 LNHDA, CDR2 SQIVND (reference sequence). This CDR3 is 13 amino acids long. Trimming took off 10 bases at V and 3 bases at J, with 13 bases between the two ends. CDR3 in DNA: TGTGCCACTGGGGGGGCCGTCTACAATGAGCAGTTCTTC. Its protein is CATGGAVYNEQFF.

The V gene is TRBV5-1, the J gene TRBJ2-7, with 7 bases fitting TRBD1. The CDR3 is made up of 14 amino acids. The junction had 11 bases not matched to a gene; V was cut back by 4 bases and J by 7 bases. Germline V gene lookup returns CDR1 SGHRS and CDR2 YFSETQ. Written as DNA, the CDR3 is TGCGCCAGCAGCCGTGGACAGGTGACGGGTGAGCAGTACTTC. Its protein product is CASSRGQVTGEQYF.

V usage is TRBV19 and J usage is TRBJ1-2; D ambiguous. Germline V gene data show CDR1 as LNHDA and CDR2 as SQIVND (reference sequence). The CDR3 totals 13 residues. The V and J ends lost 0 bases and 4 bases respectively, with 6 bases between them. The DNA for the CDR3 is TGTGCCAGTAGTATAGACGTCCCCTATGGCTACACCTTC. Amino acid sequence: CASSIDVPYGYTF.

The chain joins TRBV18 to TRBJ1-2; no definite D call. Trimming cost V 6 bases and J 2 bases, with 10 bases left between them. The CDR3 covers 13 residues. In germline, CDR1 is KGHSH, CDR2 LQKENI. CDR3 loop: CASSADWNYGYTF. In DNA form, the CDR3 reads TGTGCCAGCTCCGCGGACTGGAACTATGGCTACACCTTC.

The chain combines TRBV11-2 with TRBJ2-3; 8 bases align to TRBD2. This CDR3 has 16 residues. Germline V gives CDR1 SGHAT, CDR2 FQNNGV. The V gene end was trimmed by 2 bases and the J gene end by 1 base; junction bases not matched to a gene: 5. The CDR3 here is CASSLIWRGGTDTQYF. DNA of the CDR3: TGTGCCAGCAGCTTAATCTGGCGGGGGGGCACAGATACGCAGTATTTT.

The chain employs TRBV27 and TRBJ2-7; TRBD1 matches 7 bases. This CDR3 is 14 amino acids long. V shed 5 bases, J shed 5 bases, and the junction held 9 bases outside the gene matches. Germline V gene lookup returns CDR1 MNHEY and CDR2 SMNVEV (reference sequence). Written as DNA, the CDR3 is TGTGCCAGCAGTATGAGCAGGGGGTTCGACGAGCAGTACTTC. This sequence encodes CASSMSRGFDEQYF.

J is TRBJ1-5 and V is TRBV19; D is unresolved. Looked up from germline, CDR1 is LNHDA and CDR2 is SQIVND (reference sequence). The V end lost 5 bases, the J end lost 0 bases, and 8 bases lay between the germline ends. The CDR3 runs 14 residues. Written as DNA, the CDR3 is TGTGCCAGTAGTCCCAGGTATAGCAATCAGCCCCAGCATTTT. Translating it yields CASSPRYSNQPQHF.

This sequence joins TRBV3-1 (or the pseudogene TRBV3-2) and TRBJ1-1; D ambiguous. Germline V lookup: CDR1 LGHDT, CDR2 YNNKEL (reference sequence). The germline V and J ends were trimmed by 4 bases and 1 base, with 13 bases remaining between them. This CDR3 spans 15 amino acids. The CDR3 nucleotides read TGTGCCAGCAGCCCCCGAGGAGGGCAGAACACTGAAGCTTTCTTT. Encoded protein: CASSPRGGQNTEAFF.

The genes are TRBV7-8 and TRBJ1-4, with TRBD1 as a possible D gene (5 bases). V shed 5 bases and J shed 7 bases, with 14 bases lying between them. The CDR3 spans 14 residues. The V gene's germline CDR1 is SGHVS and CDR2 FQNEAQ. The CDR3 here is CASSLSRGVEKLFF. CDR3 bases: TGTGCCAGCAGCCTCTCAAGGGGTGTTGAAAAACTGTTTTTT.

The V and J genes are TRBV3-1 (or the pseudogene TRBV3-2) and TRBJ1-6; D call uncertain. CDR1 LGHDT and CDR2 YNNKEL come from the germline V gene (reference sequence). This CDR3 spans 14 amino acids. V was trimmed by 3 bases and J by 7 bases, leaving 10 bases between them. CDR3 nucleotides: TGTGCCAGCAGCCAGGAGGACCGAAATTCACCCCTCCACTTT. Its translation: CASSQEDRNSPLHF.

This chain connects TRBV28 to TRBJ2-3; TRBD1 matches 9 bases. Germline V gene data show CDR1 as MDHEN and CDR2 as SYDVKM. V trimming: 7 bases; J trimming: 3 bases; junction bases outside the gene matches: 14. The CDR3 extends over 17 amino acids. The CDR3 bases are TGTGCCAGCATCTCATCCCTTGGGACAGGGACGACAGATACGCAGTATTTT. Protein sequence: CASISSLGTGTTDTQYF.

This sequence joins TRBV3-1 (or the pseudogene TRBV3-2) and TRBJ2-5; TRBD2 matches 10 bases. Germline CDR1 reads LGHDT; CDR2 reads YNNKEL (reference sequence). V shed 4 bases and J 5 bases; nucleotides not matched to a gene: 7. The CDR3 is 15 amino acids. The CDR3 here is CASSLSGGAGETQYF. In DNA form, the CDR3 reads TGTGCCAGCAGCCTGAGCGGGGGGGCGGGTGAGACCCAGTACTTC.

The genes are TRBV15 and TRBJ1-4; 7 bases are a match to TRBD1. The length of the CDR3 is 16 residues. V lost 0 bases, J lost 7 bases, and 8 bases stayed unmatched. Looked up from germline, CDR1 is LNHNV and CDR2 is YYDKDF (reference sequence). The CDR3 DNA sequence: TGTGCCACCAGCAGAGAGAGGGGGCCGTCCCCTGAAAAACTGTTTTTT. Protein sequence: CATSRERGPSPEKLFF.